This T cell receptor beta chain is from a study of beta chain features in type 1 diabetes. The overall study: Sorted cells examined across all samples numbered about 110,000,000.

Comments on this clone: Relative to the germline gene, one junction end is altered; a read error may explain this.

The CDR3 extends over 11 amino acids. Germline V gene data show CDR1 as DFQATT and CDR2 as SNEGSKA (reference sequence). Of the isolated RNA, all was reverse transcribed, and so the sequenced material was expressed TCRB transcripts. Here immunoSEQ multiplex PCR was the method, and the copy in TCRdb shows in-frame clones only, minus some. Among 810,000 or so clones listed, around a sixth were seen once. This sequence joins TRBV20-1 and TRBJ2-7; no reliable D call. The sequence was obtained from a woman aged 18-35 years in good health. Sequenced input: naive CD4+ T cells from blood. For the CDR3, the DNA is TGCAGTGCTGGAGAGATGCACGAGCAGTACTTC. It encodes CSAGEMHEQYF.